Shown below are 17 T cell receptor beta chains from a single sample sequenced in a study of shared clonotypes between healthy human individuals (dated by TCRdb to the early 2020s). Library preparation was by the immunoSEQ multiplex PCR assay. TCRdb re-hosts the immuneACCESS table, in-frame sequences only. Its copies lack some clones; in the studies checked, an unresolved V gene accounts for under half of them, and the cause for the rest is not known. This sample is represented by millions of clones; around nine tenths of them were singletons. The ten biggest clones cover 0.13% to 0.15% of the sample. The sequenced sample was naive CD4+ T cells sorted from blood. The sample's cell subset or site, from its label and the paper: CD45RA+ positively selected. These receptors all come from a man between 18 and 35 years old in good health.

The gene calls are TRBV10-3 and TRBJ2-5; D call uncertain. Near its end, the DNA agrees better with TRBJ2-7, so the J call may be wrong. CDR3 length: 14 amino acids. Germline lookup yields CDR1 ENHRY and CDR2 SYGVKD. CDR3 sequence reads: CAISESTRVYEQYF. The CDR3 DNA is TGTGCCATCAGTGAGTCGACTCGTGTATACGAGCAGTACTTC.

Regarding this clone: Other nucleotide sequences from this sample produce the same CDR3. V usage is TRBV20-1 and J usage is TRBJ2-5; D is unclear. The V gene lost 3 bases and the J gene lost 5 bases, with 7 bases spanning the gap. The CDR3 runs to 11 residues. Per the germline V gene, CDR1 is DFQATT and CDR2 is SNEGSKA (reference sequence). The DNA for the CDR3 is TGCAGTGCTAGTAGTCAGGAGACCCAGTACTTC. As protein: CSASSQETQYF.

The chain links TRBV2 to TRBJ1-2; 7 nucleotides line up with TRBD1. Looked up from germline, CDR1 is SNHLY and CDR2 is FYNNEI. The CDR3 contains 15 residues. V dropped 2 bases and J dropped 8; count of bases not matched to a gene: 11. The CDR3 DNA follows: TGTGCCAGCAGTGAAAGCTTCGGACAGGCTGACGGCTACACCTTC. The encoded protein is CASSESFGQADGYTF.

This clone was observed a handful of times. The chain has TRBV2 and TRBJ2-7, with D possibly TRBD1 on 6 matching bases. This CDR3 has 11 amino acids. The ends were cut back, 6 bases at V and 9 bases at J, with 12 bases in the middle. Germline V gives CDR1 SNHLY, CDR2 FYNNEI. This CDR3 is CASSVDRRQYF. CDR3 sequence (DNA): TGTGCCAGCAGCGTAGACAGGAGGCAGTACTTC.

The chain carries TRBV5-1 and TRBJ2-3, with TRBD1 identical over 8 bases. CDR3 length: 15 amino acids. Germline CDR1 reads SGHRS; CDR2 reads YFSETQ. V was clipped by 0 bases and J by 3 bases; unmatched bases: 3. CDR3 in amino acids: CASSLETGVTDTQYF. CDR3 DNA sequence: TGCGCCAGCAGCTTGGAGACAGGGGTTACAGATACGCAGTATTTT.

Details on this clone: This same CDR3 is encoded by further DNA sequences in the sample. The chain uses TRBV5-1 and TRBJ2-5; no clear D gene. This CDR3 comprises 12 residues. The V and J ends lost 4 bases and 1 base respectively, with 5 bases between them. Germline V CDR1 and CDR2: SGHRS, YFSETQ. Written as DNA, the CDR3 is TGCGCCAGCAGCCCGGGCCAAGAGACCCAGTACTTC. It translates to CASSPGQETQYF.

This clone has only a few counts. The chain combines TRBV10-3 with TRBJ1-1; 7 positions match TRBD1. The length of the CDR3 is 14 residues. Trimming cost V 6 bases and J 0 bases; bases outside gene matches: 4. Germline V CDR1 and CDR2: ENHRY, SYGVKD. Here the CDR3 DNA reads TGTGCCATCAGGGGAACAGGGGTGAACACTGAAGCTTTCTTT. It encodes CAIRGTGVNTEAFF.

V gene TRBV14 combines with J gene TRBJ2-1; 9 bases match TRBD1. The junction had 5 bases not matched to a gene; V was cut back by 3 bases and J by 2 bases. Looked up from germline, CDR1 is SGHDN and CDR2 is FVKESK. This CDR3 region has 16 residues. CDR3: CASSQRTGVPYNEQFF. The CDR3 bases are TGTGCCAGCAGCCAGAGGACAGGGGTCCCCTACAATGAGCAGTTCTTC.

V gene TRBV10-3 combines with J gene TRBJ1-4; D perhaps matches TRBD1 (6 bases). The CDR3 spans 16 residues. Trimming took off 11 bases at V and 0 bases at J, with 19 bases between the two ends. Germline CDR1 and CDR2: ENHRY and SYGVKD. The chain's CDR3 is CASSGRDIATNEKLFF. The DNA for the CDR3 is TGTGCCTCTTCCGGTAGGGACATTGCAACTAATGAAAAACTGTTTTTT.

The chain recombines TRBV19 with TRBJ2-2; 8 bases agree with TRBD1. CDR1 and CDR2 (germline): LNHDA, SQIVND (reference sequence). This CDR3 region has 13 residues. V trimming: 4 bases; J trimming: 7 bases; junction bases outside the gene matches: 2. The chain's CDR3 is CASSTQGVGELFF. DNA of the CDR3: TGTGCCAGTAGTACACAGGGGGTCGGGGAGCTGTTTTTT.

Of note for this clone: The same CDR3 also results from other DNA sequences found in this sample. CDR3 nucleotide sequence: TGTGCCAGCAGTTACGGGACCGGGACAGATGGAAACACCATATATTTT. Its protein product is CASSYGTGTDGNTIYF. V and J are TRBV6-5 and TRBJ1-3; 7 nucleotides align to TRBD1. This CDR3 comprises 16 residues. Germline V gene lookup returns CDR1 MNHEY and CDR2 SVGAGI. The trim removed 2 bases at V and 3 bases at J, leaving 7 bases unmatched.

V is TRBV10-3 and J is TRBJ1-5; D is perhaps TRBD1 (5 bases). CDR3 length equals 12 residues. Per the germline V gene, CDR1 is ENHRY and CDR2 is SYGVKD. The V end was cut by 10 bases, the J end by 4 bases, with 11 bases between. Here the CDR3 DNA reads TGTGCCAGCAGGGAGGGAAATCAGCCCCAGCATTTT. Translated: CASREGNQPQHF.

This chain joins TRBV21-1 and TRBJ2-6; the DNA was not compared with TRBD2, the D call given in the table. TRBV21-1 is a recognized pseudogene. The CDR3 consists of 18 residues. The CDR3 DNA is TGTGCCACATCAAGTTTCCTCTCTAGCGGGATAACGGGGAACGTCCTGACTTTC. Translating it yields CATSSFLSSGITGNVLTF.

CDR3 bases: TGTGCCAGCAGCTTCTCTACCACAGATACGCAGTATTTT. It encodes CASSFSTTDTQYF. The rearrangement links TRBV11-2 to TRBJ2-3, with no clear D. CDR3 length: 13 amino acids. V lost 3 bases to trimming and J lost 2 bases, with 6 bases between them. Germline lookup yields CDR1 SGHAT and CDR2 FQNNGV.

The chain is built from TRBV6-1 and TRBJ1-2; D gene uncertain. Germline loops: CDR1 MNHNS, CDR2 SASEGT. Deletions cut 1 base from V and 5 bases from J, with 14 bases between. The CDR3 sequence is 15 residues long. The CDR3 DNA reads TGTGCCAGCAGTGAAGGACCCACGGAAGGATATGGCTACACCTTC. As protein: CASSEGPTEGYGYTF.

This chain joins TRBV7-9 and TRBJ1-6; 8 bases fit TRBD1. The CDR3 has 18 amino acids. Trimming removed 4 bases from V and 7 bases from J; junction bases left unmatched: 15. Germline assignment: CDR1 SEHNR and CDR2 FQNEAQ (reference sequence). The DNA of the CDR3 is TGTGCCAGCAGCTCTACGGACCTACAGGGGGTGGTGAATTCACCCCTCCACTTT. Translating gives CASSSTDLQGVVNSPLHF.

J is TRBJ1-5 and V is TRBV30; possible D gene TRBD1, 5 bases. Per the germline V gene, CDR1 is GTSNPN and CDR2 is SVGIG (reference sequence). This CDR3 is built from 14 residues. V shed 2 bases and J shed 6 bases, with 14 bases lying between them. CDR3 sequence (DNA): TGTGCCTGGAGTTTGGGGCGGAAGGGTCAGCCCCAGCATTTT. It encodes CAWSLGRKGQPQHF.